Listed below are T cell receptor beta chains from one sample, sequenced in a study of shared clonotypes between healthy human individuals. Libraries were prepared by immunoSEQ multiplex PCR; TCRdb keeps only in-frame clonotypes and omits some of them. This table holds fewer than 2.5 million clones, more than 85% found once. Sequences were obtained from naive CD4+ T cells from PBMCs. These receptors all come from a man aged 18 to 30 in good health. Some clones in this sample may be carry-over from other donors' samples. Both conserved end residues are part of each CDR3.

V: TRBV28; CDR3: CASSPTYGYTF
V: TRBV5-4; CDR3: CASSPSQGVKGTEAFF
V: TRBV5-1; CDR3: CASSTGQPYQPQHF
V: TRBV28; CDR3: CASSFLGQSSGKSYEQYF
V: TRBV19; CDR3: CASSTEGNSGNTIYF
V: TRBV16; CDR3: CASSRLAGVGTEAFF
V: TRBV7-3; CDR3: CASSSPQQNATNEKLFF
V: TRBV2; CDR3: CASTRWPSDLLNEQFF
V: TRBV5-4; CDR3: CASSLVRAEAEAFF
V: TRBV7-3; CDR3: CASSTRKATEAFF
V: TRBV5-1; CDR3: CASSSPGQQTQYF
V: TRBV5-1; CDR3: CASSLKGLHETQYF
V: TRBV15; CDR3: CATSIRQGTDTQYF
V: TRBV6-1; CDR3: CASSERAGNTIYF
V: TRBV4-1; CDR3: CASSQAGTKVETQYF
V: TRBV2; CDR3: CASMLGGAYEQYF
V: TRBV7-3; CDR3: CASSLTRNTIYF
V: TRBV28; CDR3: CASSLRRYGYTF
V: TRBV5-6; CDR3: CASSWKETQYF
V: TRBV19; CDR3: CASSSIYRTGRSYEQYF
V: TRBV7-9; CDR3: CASSFGTDAITDTQYF
V: TRBV11-2; CDR3: CASSTGQGTYYEQYF
V: TRBV19; CDR3: CASSIVGTSGSYEQYF
V: TRBV19; CDR3: CASSGTATQPAQYF
V: TRBV7-2; CDR3: CASSPGDFLGTDTQYF
V: TRBV7-9; CDR3: CASSPRADTEAFF
V: TRBV29-1; CDR3: CSVGTGLDGYTF
V: TRBV7-3; CDR3: CASSPSGTYNEQFF
V: TRBV11-2; CDR3: CASSTHRPLNSGANVLTF
V: TRBV27; CDR3: CATPSLDRYEQYF
V: TRBV19; CDR3: CASSTDRSSYEQYF
V: TRBV29-1; CDR3: CSVLTGGDTQYF
V: TRBV28; CDR3: CASTARLNTEAFF
V: TRBV29-1; CDR3: CSVGWAAYEQYF
V: TRBV6-5; CDR3: CASSYSFLSSYEQYF
V: TRBV7-3; CDR3: CASSLIGGVLETQYF
V: TRBV6-1; CDR3: CATSLVSYEQYF
V: TRBV9; CDR3: CASSVEGRKETQYF
V: TRBV9; CDR3: CASSVALAAPGDTQYF
V: TRBV7-5; CDR3: CVRSRIRGPTYNEQFF
V: TRBV5-1; CDR3: CASSAQGANTEAFF
V: TRBV21-1; CDR3: CASSLTIKQGSQETQYF
V: TRBV5-1; CDR3: CASGLLAGGRYEQYF
V: TRBV21-1; CDR3: CASSQDRNTGELFF
V: TRBV7-2; CDR3: CASSLEGGAPSTDTQYF
V: TRBV7-2; CDR3: CASSRPGDTHYNEQFF
V: TRBV27; CDR3: CATKGQTNNEQFF
V: TRBV6-1; CDR3: CASSDRTGNQPQHF
V: TRBV7-9; CDR3: CASRLTSVGDEQFF
V: TRBV6-4; CDR3: CASSALGLSYNEQFF
V: TRBV6-1; CDR3: CASKERPYNEQFF
V: TRBV7-9; CDR3: CASSLAGGGAPYEQYF
V: TRBV2; CDR3: CASSRQGAAGNTIYF
V: TRBV27; CDR3: CASPGANVLTF
V: TRBV20-1; CDR3: CSASRLYEQYF
V: TRBV7-8; CDR3: CASSLRPIESYSNQPQHF
V: TRBV7-9; CDR3: CASSFQPLLAGDSYEQYF
V: TRBV5-1; CDR3: CASRPGNSYNEQFF